The entry below describes one TCR beta chain. The antigen is undetermined. This sample was included in a study of memory CD4+ T cells and cytomegalovirus serostatus. The wider study: This sample comes from healthy Belgian adults, eight or nine CMV seropositive, about 25 seronegative.

This table comes from immunoSEQ multiplex PCR, and its TCRdb copy is limited to in-frame clones, with some not included. The table shows 75,000 to 95,000 clones, with less than 90% occurring only once. The germline V gene has CDR1 SGHKS and CDR2 YYEKEE (reference sequence). The CDR3 contains 14 residues. Trimming left V 1 base short and J 5 bases short, with 9 bases between. Study-level findings and limits: CD4+ memory repertoires contained 67 of 164 reported CMV TCRbeta sequences. Suggested: most of the CMV-linked TCR signature lies in CD4+ memory cells.

The sort gate was single viable CD3+CD4+CD8-CD45RO+ cells for memory CD4+ T cells. The sequenced sample consisted of memory CD4+ T cells from blood. The rearrangement uses TRBV5-5 and TRBJ1-4; D remains unclear. The sequence was collected from an adult in good health and CMV-seronegative. The CDR3 loop is CASSLISGNEKLFF. The CDR3 nucleotides are TGTGCCAGCAGCTTGATATCGGGGAATGAAAAACTGTTTTTT.